This TCR beta chain was captured by sequencing in a study of T cell clonality in common variable immunodeficiency. Here immunoSEQ multiplex PCR was the method, and the copy in TCRdb shows in-frame clones only, minus some. Found here are about 81,000 clones, no singletons; the ten largest cover around 0.87%. Germline V CDR1 and CDR2: SSHAT, FNYEAQ (reference sequence). The CDR3 runs to 15 residues. Concerning this clone: One end of the junction fails to match germline, which may point to a read error. The read terminates 3 residues before the CDR3 end, so the remaining end is supplied by the germline J gene.

The TCR sequence derives from a person aged 18 to 70 in good health. The specimen sequenced was peripheral blood mononuclear cells. The chain couples TRBV7-7 to TRBJ2-7, with D possibly matching TRBD1 (6 bases). The CDR3 bases that were read are TGTGCTAGCAGCTTAGCGATGGACAGATCTTACGAG. Protein product: CASSLAMDRSYE. The whole CDR3 region reads CASSLAMDRSYEQYF.